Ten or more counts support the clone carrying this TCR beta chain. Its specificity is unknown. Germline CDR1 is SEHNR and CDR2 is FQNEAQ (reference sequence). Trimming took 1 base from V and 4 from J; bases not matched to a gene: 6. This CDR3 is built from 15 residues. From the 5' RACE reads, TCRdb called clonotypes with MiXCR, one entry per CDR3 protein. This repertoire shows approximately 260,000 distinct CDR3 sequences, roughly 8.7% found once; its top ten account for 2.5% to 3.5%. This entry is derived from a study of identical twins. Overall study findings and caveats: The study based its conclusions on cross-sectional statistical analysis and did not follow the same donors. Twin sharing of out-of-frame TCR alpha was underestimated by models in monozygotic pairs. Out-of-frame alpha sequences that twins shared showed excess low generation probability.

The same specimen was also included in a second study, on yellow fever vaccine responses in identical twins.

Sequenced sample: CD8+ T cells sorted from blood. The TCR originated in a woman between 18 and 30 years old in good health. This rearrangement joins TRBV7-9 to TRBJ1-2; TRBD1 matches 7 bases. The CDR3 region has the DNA TGTGCCAGCAGCTTAGTTGGACAGGACGCCTATGGCTACACCTTC. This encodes CASSLVGQDAYGYTF.